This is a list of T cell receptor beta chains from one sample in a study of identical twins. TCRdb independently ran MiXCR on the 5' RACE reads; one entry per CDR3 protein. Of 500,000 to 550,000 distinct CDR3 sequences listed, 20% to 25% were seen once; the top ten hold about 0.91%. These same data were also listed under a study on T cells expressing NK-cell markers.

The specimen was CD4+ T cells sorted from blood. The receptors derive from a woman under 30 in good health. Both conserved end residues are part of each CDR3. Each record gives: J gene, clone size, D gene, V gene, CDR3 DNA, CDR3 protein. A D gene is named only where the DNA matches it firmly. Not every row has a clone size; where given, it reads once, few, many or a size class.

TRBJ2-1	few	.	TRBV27	TGTGCCAGCAGTTTACAGGGGCGCCTCGACAATGAGCAGTTCTTC	CASSLQGRLDNEQFF
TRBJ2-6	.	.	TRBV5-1	TGCGCCAGCAGCTCCGGGCAGGCCAACCTGGCCAACGTCCTGACTTTC	CASSSGQANLANVLTF
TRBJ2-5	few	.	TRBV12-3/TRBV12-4	TGTGCCAGCAGTTTAGCGTCTGGGGGGGAGACCCAGTACTTC	CASSLASGGETQYF
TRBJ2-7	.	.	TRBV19	TGTGCCAGCGGGTCTCCGCCCTACGAGCAGTACTTC	CASGSPPYEQYF
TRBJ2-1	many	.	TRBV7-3	TGTGCCAGCAGTCCGGTTAGCTCCTACAATGAGCAGTTCTTC	CASSPVSSYNEQFF
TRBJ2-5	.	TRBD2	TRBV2	TGTGCCAGCAGTGTGGGTGATAAGGGAGGGGAGACCCAGTACTTC	CASSVGDKGGETQYF
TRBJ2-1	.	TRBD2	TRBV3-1	TGTGCCAGCAGCCAAGGGCTCGGGCGGGGGTTCAACAATGAGCAGTTCTTC	CASSQGLGRGFNNEQFF
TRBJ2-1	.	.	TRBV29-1	TGCAGCGTTGAAGATGAGTTGGCGACCTCCTACAATGAGCAGTTCTTC	CSVEDELATSYNEQFF
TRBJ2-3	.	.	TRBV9	TGTGCCAGCAGCGTAACTTTTGGTAGAGATACGCAGTATTTT	CASSVTFGRDTQYF
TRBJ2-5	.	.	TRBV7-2	TGTGCCAGCAGCTTATATCCGGGTCGGGGGGAGACCCAGTACTTC	CASSLYPGRGETQYF
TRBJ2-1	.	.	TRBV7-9	TGTGCCAGCAGCTTAGGGGGGGTGCGGGCCGACGAGCAGTTCTTC	CASSLGGVRADEQFF
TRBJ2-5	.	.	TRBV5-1	TGCGCCAGCAGCTTGGGGGGTTCGGAAGAGACCCAGTACTTC	CASSLGGSEETQYF
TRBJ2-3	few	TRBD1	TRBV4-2	TGTGCCAGCAGCCCTCCCACAGGGGGGTCGTTAACAGATACGCAGTATTTT	CASSPPTGGSLTDTQYF
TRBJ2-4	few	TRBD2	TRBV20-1	TGCAGTGCTGGAAGCGGTAGCGGGGGGGGTTTAGCCAAAAACATTCAGTACTTC	CSAGSGSGGGLAKNIQYF
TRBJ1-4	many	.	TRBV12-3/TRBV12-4	TGTGCCAGCAGTTACCGGGACGGCTGGGGAAAACTGTTTTTT	CASSYRDGWGKLFF
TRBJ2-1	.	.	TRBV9	TGTGCCAGCATGGCGTCGGGAAGGGATGAGCAGTTCTTC	CASMASGRDEQFF
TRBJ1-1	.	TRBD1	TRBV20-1	TGCAGTGCTAGCGCGTTCGGGACAGGGAACACTGAAGCTTTCTTT	CSASAFGTGNTEAFF
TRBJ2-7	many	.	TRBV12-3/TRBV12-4	TGTGCCAGCAGCTTAGCGCGGAACTACGAGCAGTACTTC	CASSLARNYEQYF